Listed below are T cell receptor beta chains from one sample, sequenced in a study of cytomegalovirus exposure and HLA in healthy donors. Measured with immunoSEQ multiplex PCR; TCRdb has only the in-frame clones, and not every one. The repertoire holds approximately 120,000 clones, with about 80% as singletons. The sequencing input was PBMCs. The receptors here all came from a woman aged 45 to 65 in good health and CMV-seropositive. Both conserved end residues are part of each CDR3. D genes are given only for firm matches. Expanded clones are given a class, and other clones once, few, many or no size at all.

V gene	J gene	D gene	clone size	CDR3 protein	CDR3 DNA
TRBV5-4	TRBJ2-7	.	.	CASSSSGLPKDEQYF	TGTGCCAGCAGCTCGTCGGGACTCCCTAAGGACGAGCAGTACTTC
TRBV6-6	TRBJ2-7	.	.	CASSDLGLSSYEQYF	TGTGCCAGCAGTGACCTGGGGCTGAGCTCCTACGAGCAGTACTTC
TRBV5-1	TRBJ2-7	TRBD1	.	CASSFLGQGDEQYF	TGCGCCAGCAGCTTCTTGGGACAGGGGGACGAGCAGTACTTC
TRBV7-9	TRBJ1-4	.	.	CASTVESEKLFF	TGTGCCAGCACCGTGGAGAGTGAAAAACTGTTTTTT
TRBV10-3	TRBJ1-1	TRBD1	.	CATEARGRTEAFF	TGTGCCACCGAGGCCAGGGGGCGGACTGAAGCTTTCTTT
TRBV20-1	TRBJ2-1	.	.	CSAGAYNEQFF	TGCAGTGCGGGGGCGTACAATGAGCAGTTCTTC
TRBV6-1	TRBJ2-3	.	.	CASTTDGGSTDTQYF	TGTGCCAGCACCACGGACGGCGGGAGCACAGATACGCAGTATTTT
TRBV5-1	TRBJ2-5	TRBD1	few	CASSGDSLQETQYF	TGCGCCAGCAGCGGGGACAGCTTACAAGAGACCCAGTACTTC
TRBV7-2	TRBJ2-1	.	.	CASSRENYNEQFF	TGTGCCAGCAGCCGGGAGAACTACAATGAGCAGTTCTTC
TRBV18	TRBJ1-2	TRBD1	few	CASTTGEEGYTF	TGTGCCAGTACGACAGGGGAGGAGGGCTACACCTTC
TRBV7-8	TRBJ2-2	.	.	CASSLTSLYNRVRNTGELFF	TGTGCCAGCAGTCTTACCAGTCTTTACAACAGGGTCAGGAACACCGGGGAGCTGTTTTTT
TRBV7-3	TRBJ2-5	TRBD1	.	CASSYQGAGETQYF	TGTGCCAGCAGCTACCAGGGGGCCGGGGAGACCCAGTACTTC
TRBV5-1	TRBJ2-1	TRBD2	.	CASSRTSGNGEQFF	TGCGCCAGCAGCCGGACTAGCGGGAATGGTGAGCAGTTCTTC
TRBV25-1	TRBJ2-5	TRBD1	once	CASFLQGALQETQYF	TGTGCCAGCTTCCTACAGGGGGCGCTTCAAGAGACCCAGTACTTC
TRBV2	TRBJ2-3	.	.	CASSERGQYF	TGTGCCAGCAGTGAGCGGGGGCAGTATTTT
TRBV9	TRBJ2-3	.	.	CASSVELRRAVGTQYF	TGTGCCAGCAGCGTAGAGCTCCGGCGGGCGGTTGGTACGCAGTATTTT
TRBV5-1	TRBJ2-7	TRBD2	.	CASSLVRTSGGNTYEQYF	TGCGCCAGCAGCTTGGTACGGACTAGCGGGGGGAACACCTACGAGCAGTACTTC
TRBV7-8	TRBJ2-7	.	once	CASSFSGSSYEQYF	TGTGCCAGCAGCTTTAGCGGAAGCTCCTACGAGCAGTACTTC
TRBV21-1	TRBJ2-6	.	once	CASREDRVSSGANVLTF	TGTGCCAGCAGGGAAGACAGGGTGAGCTCTGGGGCCAACGTCCTGACTTTC
TRBV5-1	TRBJ2-2	.	.	CASSLRAGGTGELFF	TGCGCCAGCAGCTTGAGGGCAGGGGGGACCGGGGAGCTGTTTTTT
TRBV15	TRBJ2-5	TRBD2	.	CATSRVLAERGRETQYF	TGTGCCACCAGCAGAGTCCTAGCGGAAAGAGGGCGAGAGACCCAGTACTTC
TRBV4-1	TRBJ2-3	.	.	CASSQPRAGSTDTQYF	TGCGCCAGCAGCCAGCCTAGGGCGGGGAGTACAGATACGCAGTATTTT
TRBV2	TRBJ1-1	.	.	CASSDAGPNTEAFF	TGTGCCAGCAGTGACGCAGGGCCGAACACTGAAGCTTTCTTT
TRBV9	TRBJ2-5	.	.	CASSVDPRETQYF	TGTGCCAGCAGCGTAGATCCTCGGGAGACCCAGTACTTC
TRBV11-2	TRBJ2-6	TRBD1	.	CASSFPGQVSSGANVLTF	TGTGCCAGCAGCTTTCCGGGACAGGTTTCCTCTGGGGCCAACGTCCTGACTTTC
TRBV7-9	TRBJ2-7	.	.	CASSFTQASNSYEQYF	TGTGCCAGCAGCTTCACCCAGGCTAGCAACTCCTACGAGCAGTACTTC
TRBV7-9	TRBJ2-5	TRBD1	.	CSSSSVQGYQETQYF	TGTTCCAGCAGTTCAGTACAGGGGTACCAAGAGACCCAGTACTTC
TRBV6-5	TRBJ2-2	.	.	CASRLQGTGELFF	TGTGCCAGCAGGCTCCAGGGTACCGGGGAGCTGTTTTTT
TRBV9	TRBJ1-1	.	.	CASSVGTGPSAAFF	TGTGCCAGCAGCGTGGGTACAGGGCCCTCCGCAGCTTTCTTT
TRBV6-5	TRBJ2-3	.	.	CATKGSTDTQYF	TGTGCCACCAAGGGGAGCACAGATACGCAGTATTTT
TRBV18	TRBJ1-2	.	once	CASAGTTLNYGYTF	TGTGCCAGCGCTGGGACAACCCTTAACTATGGCTACACCTTC
TRBV4-3	TRBJ2-2	TRBD2	.	CASSHFLAGGWEAGELFF	TGCGCCAGCAGCCACTTTCTAGCGGGAGGATGGGAGGCCGGGGAGCTGTTTTTT
TRBV6-4	TRBJ2-7	TRBD2	.	CALPSTSGVYEQYF	TGTGCCTTACCCTCGACTAGCGGGGTCTACGAGCAGTACTTC
TRBV4-1	TRBJ1-5	TRBD1	.	CASSQEYRGWNQPQHF	TGCGCCAGCAGCCAAGAATACAGGGGGTGGAATCAGCCCCAGCATTTT
TRBV4-2	TRBJ1-1	.	.	CASSQDRQGVNTEAFF	TGTGCCAGCAGCCAAGACCGGCAAGGGGTGAACACTGAAGCTTTCTTT
TRBV4-1	TRBJ2-7	.	.	CASSQEAQTLFYEQYF	TGCGCCAGCAGCCAAGAAGCACAGACCCTTTTCTACGAGCAGTACTTC
TRBV21-1	TRBJ1-1	.	.	CASSKVITGGNTEAFF	TGTGCCAGCAGCAAAGTTATCACAGGGGGTAACACTGAAGCTTTCTTT
TRBV6-1	TRBJ1-1	.	.	CASREDTRGAFF	TGTGCCAGCAGGGAAGACACCAGAGGGGCTTTCTTT
TRBV7-9	TRBJ1-1	.	.	CSSSANRVGAEAFF	TGTTCCAGCAGCGCGAACAGGGTAGGGGCTGAAGCTTTCTTT
TRBV30	TRBJ1-3	TRBD1	.	CAWIPGGLGTGNTIYF	TGTGCCTGGATCCCAGGGGGCCTGGGAACTGGAAACACCATATATTTT
TRBV7-2	TRBJ1-2	.	.	CASSQGREDGYTF	TGTGCCAGCAGTCAGGGGCGGGAGGATGGCTACACCTTC
TRBV4-1	TRBJ2-3	TRBD2	few	CASSQDRTSGVSTDTQYF	TGCGCCAGCAGCCAAGATCGGACTAGCGGGGTGAGCACAGATACGCAGTATTTT
TRBV5-4	TRBJ2-2	.	.	CASSPAGDTGELFF	TGTGCCAGCAGCCCCGCAGGGGACACCGGGGAGCTGTTTTTT
TRBV7-9	TRBJ2-3	TRBD1	.	CASSLEGDRIDTQYF	TGTGCCAGCAGCTTAGAAGGGGACAGGATAGATACGCAGTATTTT
TRBV7-2	TRBJ2-3	.	.	CASSPFPQTDTQYF	TGTGCCAGCAGCCCCTTCCCCCAGACAGATACGCAGTATTTT
TRBV19	TRBJ2-3	TRBD1	.	CASSPRGQANQDTQYF	TGTGCCAGTAGTCCCCGGGGACAGGCCAACCAGGATACGCAGTATTTT
TRBV7-2	TRBJ2-3	TRBD2	.	CASSLELAGADTQYF	TGTGCCAGCAGCTTAGAACTAGCGGGGGCCGATACGCAGTATTTT
TRBV21-1	TRBJ2-7	.	few	CASSKAGTGINEQYF	TGTGCCAGCAGCAAAGCCGGGACAGGGATCAACGAGCAGTACTTC
TRBV7-7	TRBJ1-1	.	.	CASSLSVNTEAFF	TGTGCTAGCAGCTTATCAGTAAACACTGAAGCTTTCTTT
TRBV10-1	TRBJ2-7	.	.	CASSEPRPWSSYEQYF	TGCGCCAGCAGTGAGCCCCGACCGTGGAGCTCCTACGAGCAGTACTTC
TRBV4-2	TRBJ2-1	TRBD2	.	CASSRAGGNNEQFF	TGTGCCAGCAGCCGGGCGGGGGGTAACAATGAGCAGTTCTTC
TRBV11-2	TRBJ1-1	.	.	CASSFRNTEAFF	TGTGCCAGCAGCTTCAGGAACACTGAAGCTTTCTTT
TRBV19	TRBJ1-2	TRBD1	.	CASRPPGQGSYGYTF	TGTGCCAGTAGACCTCCGGGACAGGGGTCCTATGGCTACACCTTC
TRBV19	TRBJ2-3	.	few	CASSFTGNLARPQNTDTQYF	TGTGCCAGTAGTTTTACAGGGAACTTAGCTAGGCCACAAAACACAGATACGCAGTATTTT
TRBV6-1	TRBJ1-4	.	.	CATSLENEKLFF	TGTGCCACCAGTTTAGAGAATGAAAAACTGTTTTTT